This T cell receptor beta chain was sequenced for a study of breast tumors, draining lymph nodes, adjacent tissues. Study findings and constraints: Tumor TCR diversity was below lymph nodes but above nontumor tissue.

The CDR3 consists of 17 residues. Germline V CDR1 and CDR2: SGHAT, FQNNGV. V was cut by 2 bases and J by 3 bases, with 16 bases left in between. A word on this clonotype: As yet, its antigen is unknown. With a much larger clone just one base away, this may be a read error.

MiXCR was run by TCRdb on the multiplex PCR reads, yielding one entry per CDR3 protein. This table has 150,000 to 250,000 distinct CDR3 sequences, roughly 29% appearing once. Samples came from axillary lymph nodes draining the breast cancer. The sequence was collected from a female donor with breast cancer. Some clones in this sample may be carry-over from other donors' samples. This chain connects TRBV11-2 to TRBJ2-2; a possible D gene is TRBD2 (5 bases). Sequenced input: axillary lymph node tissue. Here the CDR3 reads CASSLLPAAGHTGELFF. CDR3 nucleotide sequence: TGTGCCAGCAGCTTATTGCCAGCGGCGGGTCACACCGGGGAGCTGTTTTTT.